The 14 T cell receptor beta chains reported below all come from one sample, sequenced in a study of T cells in tuberculosis. TCRdb keeps only in-frame clones here, not all; method: immunoSEQ multiplex PCR. The sample lists fewer than 40,000 clones; over 95% were seen once. Sequencing input: PBMCs. All receptors derive from a donor aged 10 to 29 with latent tuberculosis or without tuberculosis infection.

This clone was seen a single time. V gene TRBV6-5 combines with J gene TRBJ1-1; 7 bases align to TRBD1. The CDR3 is 15 residues long. V was pared by 6 bases and J by 0 bases, with 7 bases of the junction left unmatched. Germline-derived CDR1 and CDR2 are MNHEY and SVGAGI. CDR3 protein: CASRRDSQMNTEAFF. The CDR3 DNA is TGTGCCAGCAGAAGGGACAGTCAAATGAACACTGAAGCTTTCTTT.

This clone was recorded only once. The J gene is TRBJ2-7, the V gene TRBV6-1; 8 bases align to TRBD1. J gave up 7 bases and V 4 bases, and 6 bases lay outside the gene matches. Germline V gene sequence: CDR1 MNHNS, CDR2 SASEGT. The CDR3 runs to 13 residues. CDR3 in DNA: TGTGCCAGCAGTGTATCAGGGGGCGGGGAGCAGTACTTC. It specifies CASSVSGGGEQYF.

The V gene is TRBV9, the J gene TRBJ2-1; a possible D gene is TRBD2 (6 bases). The CDR3 is made up of 13 amino acids. The germline gives CDR1 SGDLS, CDR2 YYNGEE. V dropped 0 bases and J dropped 5 bases, with 6 bases sitting between them. CDR3 sequence reads: CASSVGGDNEQFF. The DNA for the CDR3 is TGTGCCAGCAGCGTAGGGGGGGACAATGAGCAGTTCTTC.

The rearrangement joins TRBV9 to TRBJ1-1; unclear D gene. Per the germline V gene, CDR1 is SGDLS and CDR2 is YYNGEE. The V gene lost 3 bases and the J gene lost 1 base, with 4 bases spanning the gap. This CDR3 comprises 12 residues. This chain's CDR3 is CASSAGNTEAFF. The CDR3, as DNA: TGTGCCAGCAGCGCCGGGAACACTGAAGCTTTCTTT.

This chain links TRBV5-4 with TRBJ1-1, with D uncertain. This CDR3 comprises 16 residues. Trimming removed 4 bases at V and 1 base at J, with 17 bases between. CDR1 SGHNT and CDR2 YYREEE come from the germline V gene (reference sequence). The chain's CDR3 is CASSPWTNNRNTEAFF. In DNA, the CDR3 is TGTGCCAGCAGCCCCTGGACTAATAATCGGAACACTGAAGCTTTCTTT.

The genes are TRBV29-1 and TRBJ1-2; TRBD1 matches at 10 bases. Germline V gene data show CDR1 as SQVTM and CDR2 as ANQGSEA. The CDR3 runs 12 residues. The junction had 3 bases not matched to a gene; V was cut back by 6 bases and J by 5 bases. CDR3 nucleotides: TGCAGCGTGGGGACAGGGGAATATGGCTACACCTTC. Amino acids: CSVGTGEYGYTF. The full variable domain, its missing parts supplied by reference TRBV29-1 and TRBJ1-2, is SAVISQKPSRDICQRGTSLTIQCQVDSQVTMMFWYRQQPGQSLTLIATANQGSEATYESGFVIDKFPISRPNLTFSTLTVSNMSPEDSSIYLCSVGTGEYGYTFGSGTRLTVV.

The genes are TRBV5-5 and TRBJ1-2, with D unresolved. V was pared by 0 bases and J by 4 bases, with 13 bases between. The length of the CDR3 is 15 residues. Germline CDR1 is SGHKS and CDR2 is YYEKEE (reference sequence). The CDR3 spells CASSLESRGSYGYTF. The CDR3 bases are TGTGCCAGCAGCTTGGAGAGTCGAGGTTCCTATGGCTACACCTTC.

The CDR3 region is CASSVPRDEKLFF. The CDR3 DNA reads as TGTGCCAGCAGTGTCCCCAGGGATGAAAAACTGTTTTTT. V usage is TRBV2 and J usage is TRBJ1-4, with D possibly matching TRBD1 (5 bases). CDR3 length: 13 amino acids. The V end lost 4 bases, the J end lost 6 bases, and 9 bases lay between the germline ends. Looked up from germline, CDR1 is SNHLY and CDR2 is FYNNEI.

The chain joins TRBV5-5 to TRBJ1-2; 9 bases line up with TRBD1. The CDR3 runs to 15 residues. V was pared by 3 bases and J by 8 bases, with 11 bases of the junction left unmatched. Germline V CDR1 and CDR2: SGHKS, YYEKEE (reference sequence). This CDR3 reads CASSSLNTGGWGYTF. CDR3 DNA: TGTGCCAGCAGCTCGTTAAACACAGGGGGCTGGGGCTACACCTTC.

This clone was recorded once. The rearrangement uses TRBV6-1 and TRBJ1-2; TRBD1 matches 9 bases. This CDR3 is 16 amino acids long. The germline V gene has CDR1 MNHNS and CDR2 SASEGT. The J segment lost 1 base and the V segment lost 4 bases, leaving 7 bases of the junction unmatched. CDR3 sequence reads: CASSGDRGRVNYGYTF. Here the CDR3 DNA reads TGTGCCAGCAGTGGTGACAGGGGGAGAGTTAACTATGGCTACACCTTC.

The V call is TRBV9, the J call TRBJ2-7; 14 positions match TRBD2. V lost 0 bases to trimming and J lost 7 bases; unmatched junction nucleotides: 3. Germline V lookup: CDR1 SGDLS, CDR2 YYNGEE. The CDR3 is made up of 15 amino acids. The CDR3 coding sequence is TGTGCCAGCAGCGTAGAGGGACTAGCGGGGGTTGAGCAGTACTTC. Translation gives CASSVEGLAGVEQYF.

The chain uses TRBV5-4 and TRBJ2-1, with TRBD2 identical over 7 bases. CDR1 and CDR2 (germline): SGHNT, YYREEE (reference sequence). V was pared by 2 bases and J by 8 bases, with 10 bases of the junction left unmatched. The CDR3 runs 15 residues. CDR3 loop: CASSFGEGTSHEQFF. Here the CDR3 DNA reads TGTGCCAGCAGCTTCGGGGAGGGCACCAGTCATGAGCAGTTCTTC.

V usage is TRBV27 and J usage is TRBJ2-3; 8 bases agree with TRBD2. V lost 3 bases to trimming and J lost 3 bases; unmatched junction nucleotides: 8. Looked up from germline, CDR1 is MNHEY and CDR2 is SMNVEV (reference sequence). This CDR3 spans 16 amino acids. The CDR3 protein is CASSFLREGRTDTQYF. For the CDR3, the DNA is TGTGCCAGCAGTTTTTTACGGGAGGGCCGGACAGATACGCAGTATTTT.

The chain couples TRBV5-1 to TRBJ2-1; 8 nucleotides match TRBD1. V trimming: 3 bases; J trimming: 4 bases; junction bases outside the gene matches: 12. The germline gives CDR1 SGHRS, CDR2 YFSETQ. The CDR3 is 17 amino acids. The CDR3 protein is CASSSLPQGEQYNEQFF. CDR3 in DNA: TGCGCCAGCAGCTCGCTACCACAGGGGGAGCAATACAATGAGCAGTTCTTC.